The present entry profiles one TCR beta chain with its context. The antigen remains undetermined. Treatment in this sample: randomized to nivolumab then ipilimumab (arm A) or the reverse (arm B). The protocol was immunoSEQ multiplex PCR, while the TCRdb copy is restricted to in-frame clones and leaves out a portion. The sample lists 3,000 to 4,500 clones, 34% occurring once. This sample was taken from a study of sequential checkpoint blockade in melanoma. As for the study in general: After both sequences, patients received maintenance nivolumab. DNA from 91 pretreatment tumor samples underwent TCRβ immunosequencing. Study-level findings and limits: In arm A, pretreatment tumor clonality was associated with response.

The input for sequencing was tumor tissue (inferred from file names), taken from a patient given nivolumab and ipilimumab in sequence. The TCR originated in a human donor with melanoma.

CDR3 sequence (DNA): TGTGCCAGCAGTCCCAGCCCCCTCTGGACAGGGAACACTGAAGCTTTCTTT. Translated, it gives CASSPSPLWTGNTEAFF. This sequence joins TRBV28 and TRBJ1-1; 7 nucleotides agree with TRBD1. Germline loops: CDR1 MDHEN, CDR2 SYDVKM. This CDR3 is 17 amino acids long. Unmatched junction bases numbered 13, after V lost 5 bases and J lost 1 base. Looking up the rest from reference TRBV28 and TRBJ1-1 gives the full variable domain: DVKVTQSSRYLVKRTGEKVFLECVQDMDHENMFWYRQDPGLGLRLIYFSYDVKMKEKGDIPEGYSVSREKKERFSLILESASTNQTSMYLCASSPSPLWTGNTEAFFGQGTRLTVV.